The 30 T cell receptor beta chains reported below all come from one sample, sequenced in a study of cytomegalovirus exposure and HLA in healthy donors. The PCR was carried out with 60 Vbeta primers and 13 Jbeta primers. TCRdb's copy holds only in-frame clones and misses some; the assay was immunoSEQ multiplex PCR. Of roughly 93,000 clones listed, over 70% were seen once; the top ten hold just over 3%. The material sequenced was PBMCs. The receptors were gathered from a middle-aged man in good health and CMV-seronegative.

This sequence joins TRBV6-4 and TRBJ2-3; TRBD2 might be the D (6 bases). The germline CDR1 and CDR2 sequences are MRHNA and SNTAGT. V was pared by 3 bases and J by 0 bases, with 16 bases between. The CDR3 length is 17 residues. CDR3 amino acids: CASSDPDAGPSTDTQYF. The CDR3 DNA is TGTGCCAGCAGTGATCCGGATGCGGGGCCTAGCACAGATACGCAGTATTTT.

DNA for the CDR3: TGTGCCAGTAGTATAGTCGGGACAGGGGAAAAAGCTTTCTTT. Translated: CASSIVGTGEKAFF. The gene calls are TRBV19 and TRBJ1-1; TRBD1 agrees at 10 bases. The CDR3 is made up of 14 amino acids. The germline gives CDR1 LNHDA, CDR2 SQIVND (reference sequence). Losses at the gene ends were 1 base for V and 9 bases for J; bases not matched to a gene: 5.

The rearrangement uses TRBV9 and TRBJ2-1; 8 nucleotides match TRBD2. Germline CDR1 SGDLS, CDR2 YYNGEE. The CDR3 runs to 15 residues. V lost 7 bases and J lost 7; bases outside the gene matches: 13. The CDR3 nucleotides are TGTGCCAGCCTTTTCCCGGGACTAGATTTGAATGAGCAGTTCTTC. Translated: CASLFPGLDLNEQFF.

The genes are TRBV12-5 and TRBJ2-1; D uncertain. The CDR3 runs 15 residues. Germline assignment: CDR1 LGHNT and CDR2 FRNRAP. V shed 2 bases and J shed 7 bases, with 15 bases lying between them. The CDR3 here is CASGLTYDMMNEQFF. The DNA of the CDR3 is TGTGCTAGTGGTTTGACCTACGACATGATGAATGAGCAGTTCTTC.

The chain joins TRBV5-1 to TRBJ2-7, with TRBD1 as a possible D gene (6 bases). The CDR3 contains 14 residues. V gave up 5 bases and J gave up 0 bases, with 12 bases separating them. Germline V gene lookup returns CDR1 SGHRS and CDR2 YFSETQ. The CDR3 here is CASSMGQSSYEQYF. The DNA of the CDR3 is TGCGCCAGCAGTATGGGACAATCCTCCTACGAGCAGTACTTC.

The chain couples TRBV29-1 to TRBJ2-1, with 12 bases fitting TRBD2. V dropped 3 bases and J dropped 4; count of bases not matched to a gene: 1. Germline loops: CDR1 SQVTM, CDR2 ANQGSEA. This CDR3 is built from 14 residues. CDR3 protein: CSVETSGGYNEQFF. Written as DNA, the CDR3 is TGCAGCGTTGAGACTAGCGGGGGATACAATGAGCAGTTCTTC.

The chain employs TRBV19 and TRBJ1-1; TRBD1 aligns across 9 bases. Trimming at V came to 5 bases and at J to 4 bases, leaving 14 bases not matched to a gene. The CDR3 consists of 17 residues. The germline CDR1 and CDR2 sequences are LNHDA and SQIVND (reference sequence). The CDR3 bases are TGTGCCAGTAGTGCTCACAGGGGGCGTTCGGGAATCACTGAAGCTTTCTTT. Translation: CASSAHRGRSGITEAFF.

The rearrangement uses TRBV19 and TRBJ1-4; D ambiguous. Trimming took 3 bases from V and 7 from J, leaving 24 bases between them. The germline gives CDR1 LNHDA, CDR2 SQIVND (reference sequence). The CDR3 has 18 amino acids. As DNA, the CDR3 is TGTGCCAGTAGTATTGGGGTCTACGAGGGAAAAGTTTTTGAAAAACTGTTTTTT. It is translated as CASSIGVYEGKVFEKLFF.

CDR3 residues: CASSSLAGGHNEQFF. As DNA, the CDR3 is TGTGCCAGCAGCTCCCTAGCGGGGGGCCACAATGAGCAGTTCTTC. The rearrangement joins TRBV11-2 to TRBJ2-1, with 11 bases that match TRBD2. V gave up 4 bases and J gave up 5 bases; unmatched junction bases: 4. Germline V gives CDR1 SGHAT, CDR2 FQNNGV. The CDR3 has 15 residues.

As to this clone: One end of the junction varies from germline; a read error may be responsible. V gene TRBV5-6 combines with J gene TRBJ1-2; no firm D call. Germline V gene lookup returns CDR1 SGHDT and CDR2 YYEEEE. The length of the CDR3 is 17 residues. CDR3 sequence reads: CASSLWSGVSGSFRSVF. CDR3 coding DNA: TGTGCCAGCAGCTTGTGGTCCGGGGTGTCAGGTAGCTTCCGCTCCGTCTTC.

The J gene is TRBJ2-5, the V gene TRBV14; perhaps TRBD1 as D (5 bases). This CDR3 contains 18 residues. CDR1 and CDR2 (germline): SGHDN, FVKESK. V lost 0 bases to trimming and J lost 5 bases, with 22 bases between them. The CDR3 loop is CASSQDGPREGIQETQYF. CDR3 DNA: TGTGCCAGCAGCCAAGATGGCCCCAGGGAAGGGATTCAGGAGACCCAGTACTTC.

This sequence joins TRBV4-2 and TRBJ1-2; 7 nucleotides line up with TRBD1. The germline CDR1 and CDR2 sequences are LGHNA and YNFKEQ. The junction had 7 bases not matched to a gene; V was cut back by 5 bases and J by 10 bases. This CDR3 region has 12 residues. The DNA for the CDR3 is TGTGCCAGCAGCGCAGCCGGACAGGCCTACACCTTC. This codes for CASSAAGQAYTF.

The J gene is TRBJ1-2, the V gene TRBV6-5, with 10 bases fitting TRBD1. Germline-derived CDR1 and CDR2 are MNHEY and SVGAGI. Trimming removed 7 bases from V and 0 bases from J; junction bases left unmatched: 5. CDR3 length: 15 amino acids. The CDR3 region has the DNA TGTGCCAGCATGGGACAGGGGATGTCTAACTATGGCTACACCTTC. This sequence encodes CASMGQGMSNYGYTF.

The J gene is TRBJ2-7, the V gene TRBV28; TRBD2 aligns across 11 bases. The germline gives CDR1 MDHEN, CDR2 SYDVKM. The V and J ends lost 5 bases and 2 bases, in that order; junction bases with no gene match: 5. This CDR3 contains 15 residues. The DNA for the CDR3 is TGTGCCAGCAGTAAACTAGCGGGGGCTGCCTACGAGCAGTACTTC. It translates to CASSKLAGAAYEQYF.

The chain links TRBV21-1 to TRBJ1-2. TRBV21-1 is a recognized pseudogene. The CDR3 consists of 13 residues. CDR3 in amino acids: CASSKVFNYGYTF. The DNA for the CDR3 is TGTGCCAGCAGCAAAGTCTTTAACTATGGCTACACCTTC.

The chain has TRBV7-3 and TRBJ2-3, with D perhaps TRBD1 (7 bases). V gave up 5 bases and J gave up 5 bases, with 14 bases separating them. Looked up from germline, CDR1 is SGHTA and CDR2 is FQGTGA. The CDR3 totals 14 residues. The CDR3 here is CASSPSQGGDTQYF. Written as DNA, the CDR3 is TGTGCCAGCAGCCCATCGCAGGGGGGAGATACGCAGTATTTT. The full variable domain, its missing parts supplied by reference TRBV7-3 and TRBJ2-3, is GAGVSQTPSNKVTEKGKYVELRCDPISGHTALYWYRQSLGQGPEFLIYFQGTGAADDSGLPNDRFFAVRPEGSVSTLKIQRTERGDSAVYLCASSPSQGGDTQYFGPGTRLTVL.

This sequence joins TRBV4-3 and TRBJ2-3, with 11 positions matching TRBD2. The CDR3 totals 18 residues. Germline V gene data show CDR1 as LGHNA and CDR2 as YSLEER. V was clipped by 4 bases and J by 2 bases; unmatched bases: 11. CDR3 loop: CASSPRELTSGNTDTQYF. CDR3 DNA: TGCGCCAGCAGCCCCAGGGAACTGACTAGCGGGAACACAGATACGCAGTATTTT.

This chain links TRBV6-5 with TRBJ2-5, with 7 nucleotides matching TRBD2. The trim removed 6 bases at V and 5 bases at J, leaving 12 bases unmatched. The CDR3 consists of 15 residues. The V gene's germline CDR1 is MNHEY and CDR2 SVGAGI. The CDR3 DNA sequence: TGTGCCAGCAGCCTGACTAGCCGGGGGGTGGAGACCCAGTACTTC. It codes for CASSLTSRGVETQYF.

V usage is TRBV19 and J usage is TRBJ2-5, with D unresolved. Germline V gene sequence: CDR1 LNHDA, CDR2 SQIVND (reference sequence). V lost 5 bases to trimming and J lost 2 bases, with 15 bases between them. CDR3 size: 15 residues. This CDR3 reads CASSPEVTDQETQYF. CDR3 coding DNA: TGTGCCAGTAGTCCAGAAGTCACCGATCAAGAGACCCAGTACTTC.

This chain links TRBV5-3 with TRBJ1-3; D is ambiguous. TRBV5-3 is an open reading frame whose function is uncertain. V gave up 1 base and J gave up 0 bases, with 14 bases separating them. The CDR3 contains 17 residues. CDR3 region: CARSLLLVRNSGNTIYF. The CDR3 DNA follows: TGTGCCAGAAGCTTGTTATTAGTCCGCAACTCTGGAAACACCATATATTTT.

The V call is TRBV19, the J call TRBJ1-3; TRBD1 matches at 8 bases. V was pared by 5 bases and J by 0 bases, with 9 bases of the junction left unmatched. This CDR3 contains 17 residues. Germline lookup yields CDR1 LNHDA and CDR2 SQIVND (reference sequence). The CDR3 reads CASSSTGTGSSGNTIYF. CDR3 nucleotides: TGTGCCAGTAGTTCAACCGGGACAGGTTCCTCTGGAAACACCATATATTTT.

This chain joins TRBV5-4 and TRBJ2-1, with 10 bases aligning to TRBD2. CDR1 and CDR2 (germline): SGHNT, YYREEE (reference sequence). This CDR3 has 15 amino acids. The trim removed 5 bases at V and 5 bases at J, leaving 7 bases unmatched. CDR3 region: CASSPAGGYNNEQFF. CDR3 in DNA: TGTGCCAGCAGTCCAGCGGGGGGGTATAACAATGAGCAGTTCTTC. The complete variable domain, with remaining parts taken from reference TRBV5-4 and TRBJ2-1, reads ETGVTQSPTHLIKTRGQQVTLRCSSQSGHNTVSWYQQALGQGPQFIFQYYREEENGRGNFPPRFSGLQFPNYSSELNVNALELDDSALYLCASSPAGGYNNEQFFGPGTRLTVL.

The rearrangement joins TRBV7-2 to TRBJ2-1; a weak D match, TRBD2 (6 bases). The V gene's germline CDR1 is SGHTA and CDR2 FQGNSA. The CDR3 consists of 14 residues. Trimming removed 11 bases at V and 4 bases at J, with 18 bases between. The CDR3 DNA follows: TGTGCCGTTCGACCCCCGGGGGATTACAATGAGCAGTTCTTC. Its translation is CAVRPPGDYNEQFF. The full variable domain, rest sourced from reference TRBV7-2 and TRBJ2-1, is GAGVSQSPSNKVTEKGKDVELRCDPISGHTALYWYRQSLGQGLEFLIYFQGNSAPDKSGLPSDRFSAERTGGSVSTLTIQRTQQEDSAVYLCAVRPPGDYNEQFFGPGTRLTVL.

The chain employs TRBV19 and TRBJ2-1, with 12 bases aligning to TRBD2. This CDR3 is 15 amino acids long. V was clipped by 3 bases and J by 10 bases; unmatched bases: 7. Germline values: CDR1 LNHDA, CDR2 SQIVND (reference sequence). CDR3 region: CASSITSGGTQEQFF. CDR3 coding DNA: TGTGCCAGTAGTATTACTAGCGGGGGGACACAGGAGCAGTTCTTC.

The V call is TRBV5-3, the J call TRBJ1-2; 7 bases align to TRBD1. TRBV5-3 is an open reading frame, and its role is uncertain. The CDR3 sequence is 14 residues long. The J segment lost 4 bases and the V segment lost 1 base, leaving 4 bases of the junction unmatched. CDR3 sequence: CARSLKGGSYGYTF. The CDR3 DNA is TGTGCCAGAAGCTTGAAAGGGGGCAGCTATGGCTACACCTTC.

This clone was found a few times. This chain joins TRBV20-1 and TRBJ2-1; no clear D. V was shortened by 5 bases and J by 8 bases, with 10 bases between the two germline ends. Germline lookup yields CDR1 DFQATT and CDR2 SNEGSKA (reference sequence). This CDR3 is built from 11 residues. CDR3 sequence: CSAPPAHEQFF. CDR3 DNA: TGCAGTGCTCCGCCCGCGCATGAGCAGTTCTTC.

A few counts support this clone. This chain links TRBV6-4 with TRBJ2-3; TRBD2 matches at 10 bases. V lost 2 bases to trimming and J lost 4 bases; unmatched junction nucleotides: 0. The V gene's germline CDR1 is MRHNA and CDR2 SNTAGT. This CDR3 comprises 14 residues. CDR3 nucleotide sequence: TGTGCCAGCAGTGACAGCGGGGGGGCAGATACGCAGTATTTT. Translating it yields CASSDSGGADTQYF.

J is TRBJ2-7 and V is TRBV7-9; 8 nucleotides agree with TRBD1. From germline, CDR1 is SEHNR and CDR2 FQNEAQ (reference sequence). The CDR3 has 14 amino acids. The junction had 5 bases not matched to a gene; V was cut back by 4 bases and J by 3 bases. CDR3 nucleotides: TGTGCCAGCAGCTCGGACAGGGACGGCTACGAGCAGTACTTC. This sequence encodes CASSSDRDGYEQYF.

The chain has TRBV9 and TRBJ2-4; a weak D match, TRBD2 (5 bases). The CDR3 spans 16 residues. Germline CDR1 and CDR2: SGDLS and YYNGEE. Trimming shortened V by 4 bases and J by 2 bases, and 16 bases separated the two germline ends. The CDR3 region has the DNA TGTGCCAGCAGCCCCCGGGCCGGGGTGACCAAAAACATTCAGTACTTC. Protein sequence: CASSPRAGVTKNIQYF.

As for this clone: A junction end diverges from the germline sequence, so it may reflect a read error. This chain connects TRBV6-4 to TRBJ2-3; tentative D call: TRBD1 (6 bases). Germline V gene data show CDR1 as MRHNA and CDR2 as SNTAGT. The CDR3 consists of 13 residues. Written as DNA, the CDR3 is TGTGCCAGCAGTGACAGGGACACAGATACGCGGTATTTT. Amino acid sequence: CASSDRDTDTRYF.